This is a list of T cell receptor beta chains from one sample in a study of T cells in Graves' hyperthyroidism and ophthalmopathy. Using its own MiXCR run on the multiplex PCR reads, TCRdb lists one record per CDR3 protein. The table includes 500,000 to 650,000 distinct CDR3 sequences, roughly 15% detected once. The sample was blood. Source of these receptors: a woman between 18 and 29 years old with Graves' ophthalmopathy. The CDR3 runs from the conserved cysteine through the conserved F or W. A D gene is named only where the DNA matches it firmly. Size tells how often a clone was seen (once, few, many) or the class of an expanded clone, and some rows leave it out.

D	J	size	V	DNA	CDR3
.	TRBJ2-3	many	TRBV7-9	TGTGCCAGCAGCTTAGAGAGTAGCACAGATACGCAGTATTTT	CASSLESSTDTQYF
.	TRBJ2-7	many	TRBV28	TGTGCCAGCAGCCCAGACAGCGCTACCTACGAGCAGTACTTC	CASSPDSATYEQYF
TRBD1	TRBJ1-1	many	TRBV10-3	TGTGCCATCAGTGGAGACAGGGTGGGCACTGAAGCTTTCTTT	CAISGDRVGTEAFF
.	TRBJ2-3	few	TRBV27	TGTGCCAGCCAGACTAAATATGGGGCAGATACGCAGTATTTT	CASQTKYGADTQYF
TRBD1	TRBJ1-3	.	TRBV28	TGTGCCAGCAGTTCAGGGGGACGAAAGAGAAACACCATATATTTT	CASSSGGRKRNTIYF
.	TRBJ1-2	.	TRBV12-5	TGTGCTAGTGGTTTGATGTCAGTGGTCGGCTACACCTTC	CASGLMSVVGYTF
.	TRBJ1-2	.	TRBV6-1	TGTGCCAGCAGTATACAGGGCACGGGAGGCTACACCTTC	CASSIQGTGGYTF
TRBD1	TRBJ2-2	.	TRBV5-1	TGCGCCAGCCGAGCTAGCCGTATTCAACACCCGGACAGGGTGAATACCGGGGAGCTGTTTTTT	CASRASRIQHPDRVNTGELFF
.	TRBJ2-1	.	TRBV29-1	TGCAGCGTTGAATTGGGACTTAGCTCCTACAATGAGCAGTTCTTC	CSVELGLSSYNEQFF
.	TRBJ1-5	few	TRBV19	TGTGCCAGTACCTGGGGGCAGGGGAATCAGCCCCAGCATTTT	CASTWGQGNQPQHF
.	TRBJ1-1	many	TRBV2	TGTGCCAGCAGCCGGGACGGAGGGATGAACACTGAAGCTTTCTTT	CASSRDGGMNTEAFF
.	TRBJ1-2	many	TRBV5-5	TGTGCCAGCAGCCCTGTGTTTTTGAACAGGCTTGGTGGCTACACCTTC	CASSPVFLNRLGGYTF
TRBD1	TRBJ1-1	.	TRBV19	TGTGCCAGTAGTATAGGGGACAGGGGGCCGGTTGAAGCTTTCTTT	CASSIGDRGPVEAFF
.	TRBJ1-5	.	TRBV30	TGTGCCTGGAGTGAACAGGCCAGCAATCAGCCCCAGCATTTT	CAWSEQASNQPQHF
TRBD2	TRBJ2-7	many	TRBV2	TGTGCCAGCAGCGGGACTAGCGGGATTAGGGCCACCGAGCAGTACTTC	CASSGTSGIRATEQYF
.	TRBJ1-2	few	TRBV5-1	TGCGCCAGCAGCTTGGATGGGGCGTATGGCTACACCTTC	CASSLDGAYGYTF
TRBD1	TRBJ1-2	few	TRBV25-1	TGTGCCAGCAGTCCAAACAGGGGGACGGAAAACTATGGCTACACCTTC	CASSPNRGTENYGYTF
TRBD2	TRBJ2-7	.	TRBV7-2	TGTGCCAGCAGCGTAGGGGCTAGCGGGACCCGCTCCTACGAGCAGTACTTC	CASSVGASGTRSYEQYF
.	TRBJ1-5	many	TRBV6-1	TGTGCCAGCAGCCTTGACAGCGTCGGCAATCAGCCCCAGCATTTT	CASSLDSVGNQPQHF
.	TRBJ2-7	.	TRBV4-3	TGCGCCAGCAGCCCATTTTTAGGGCAAGTCGAGCAGTACTTC	CASSPFLGQVEQYF
TRBD1	TRBJ2-1	.	TRBV4-1	TGCGCCAGCAGCCAAAAGGCAGGGGGCGAACGGCACAATGAGCAGTTCTTC	CASSQKAGGERHNEQFF
.	TRBJ1-1	many	TRBV7-9	TGTGCCAGCAGCTTAAGTAGCGCCCTTGGCACTGAAGCTTTCTTT	CASSLSSALGTEAFF
.	TRBJ1-3	few	TRBV18	TGTGCCAGCTCACCCGAGCCCAAAACAGGGACCTCTGGAAACACCATATATTTT	CASSPEPKTGTSGNTIYF
TRBD2	TRBJ2-3	many	TRBV20-1	TGCAGTGCTCCAAGCGGGGGCAACACAGATACGCAGTATTTT	CSAPSGGNTDTQYF
.	TRBJ1-3	few	TRBV9	TGTGCCAGCAGCGTTGGAGGCCGGAGGGGAAACACCATATATTTT	CASSVGGRRGNTIYF